A single sample gave rise to the 10 T cell receptor beta chains below, sequenced in a study of identical twins. TCRdb analysed the 5' RACE reads with MiXCR anew, one entry per CDR3 protein. The data hold 550,000 to 700,000 distinct CDR3 sequences, with more than 9% observed a single time. These records were also assigned to another study, of yellow fever vaccine responses in identical twins.

The sample taken for sequencing was PBMCs. Receptors were obtained from a woman under 30 in good health.

This clonotype was observed many times. The V and J genes are TRBV9 and TRBJ2-3; D is possibly TRBD1 or TRBD2 (5 bases each). V lost 4 bases and J 2 bases, leaving 20 bases between the germline ends. This CDR3 is 17 amino acids long. CDR1 and CDR2 (germline): SGDLS, YYNGEE. CDR3 nucleotides: TGTGCCAGCAGCCCTGGTTCGGGGACGTCGATCACAGATACGCAGTATTTT. Its protein is CASSPGSGTSITDTQYF.

The sample holds many counts of this clonotype. J is TRBJ2-5 and V is TRBV2; perhaps TRBD1 as D (6 bases). V lost 7 bases and J lost 2, with 11 bases in between. This CDR3 comprises 13 residues. The germline gives CDR1 SNHLY, CDR2 FYNNEI. The CDR3 nucleotides read TGTGCCAGCATGGCTGGACAGCAAGAGACCCAGTACTTC. The encoded protein is CASMAGQQETQYF. Full variable domain (remainder filled in from reference TRBV2 and TRBJ2-5): EPEVTQTPSHQVTQMGQEVILRCVPISNHLYFYWYRQILGQKVEFLVSFYNNEISEKSEIFDDQFSVERPDGSNFTLKIRSTKLEDSAMYFCASMAGQQETQYFGPGTRLLVL.

The rearrangement uses TRBV27 and TRBJ2-7, with D possibly TRBD1 on 6 matching bases. CDR1 MNHEY and CDR2 SMNVEV come from the germline V gene (reference sequence). The CDR3 runs 13 residues. V lost 3 bases and J lost 3, with 9 bases in between. The CDR3 bases are TGTGCCAGCAGTTTTACAGGGTACTACGAGCAGTACTTC. Protein: CASSFTGYYEQYF.

V usage is TRBV7-8 and J usage is TRBJ2-2, with D uncertain. The CDR3 runs to 14 residues. Trimming pared 6 bases from V and 8 bases from J, leaving 16 bases between. Germline CDR1 reads SGHVS; CDR2 reads FQNEAQ. DNA for the CDR3: TGTGCCAGCAGGCCTACAGCGCTTGGTGGGGAGCTGTTTTTT. It encodes CASRPTALGGELFF.

This clonotype was recorded at least ten times. This chain links TRBV12-3 or TRBV12-4 with TRBJ1-5; 7 nucleotides align to TRBD1. This CDR3 has 15 residues. The V and J ends lost 7 bases and 1 base, in that order; junction bases with no gene match: 7. The CDR3 DNA sequence: TGTGCCAGCACTTCAGACAGGGCCAGCAATCAGCCCCAGCATTTT. This translates into CASTSDRASNQPQHF.

This clonotype appeared many times. The chain's CDR3 is CASSQERGIGTQYF. The CDR3 region has the DNA TGTGCCAGCAGCCAAGAGCGGGGGATTGGCACGCAGTATTTT. This chain connects TRBV4-2 to TRBJ2-3; 7 nucleotides line up with TRBD2. Germline CDR1 is LGHNA and CDR2 is YNFKEQ. CDR3 length: 14 residues. Trimming removed 0 bases from V and 9 bases from J; junction bases left unmatched: 6.

This clonotype appeared many times. This CDR3 reads CASSQGTVDNSPLHF. The DNA of the CDR3 is TGCGCCAGCAGCCAAGGGACCGTTGATAATTCACCCCTCCACTTT. The chain combines TRBV4-3 with TRBJ1-6; D remains unclear. V lost 1 base to trimming and J lost 5 bases, with 9 bases between them. The CDR3 is 15 amino acids. The germline CDR1 and CDR2 sequences are LGHNA and YSLEER.

This clonotype was seen a handful of times. This chain links TRBV20-1 with TRBJ2-7; TRBD2 agrees at 10 bases. The CDR3 runs to 14 residues. Germline trimming cut 5 bases from V and 0 bases from J; bases unmatched to any gene: 4. Germline CDR1 DFQATT, CDR2 SNEGSKA (reference sequence). The CDR3 spells CSAPRTSGSYEQYF. The CDR3 DNA follows: TGCAGTGCTCCTCGGACTAGCGGCTCCTACGAGCAGTACTTC.

This clonotype was detected ten times or more. The rearrangement uses TRBV7-8 and TRBJ1-5; TRBD1 aligns across 9 bases. In germline, CDR1 is SGHVS, CDR2 FQNEAQ. V shed 5 bases and J 9 bases; nucleotides not matched to a gene: 8. This CDR3 region has 14 residues. CDR3 residues: CASSHGQGQGPQHF. The CDR3 region has the DNA TGTGCCAGCAGCCACGGACAGGGGCAAGGGCCCCAGCATTTT.

This clonotype was counted only a few times. The chain recombines TRBV27 with TRBJ2-5, with TRBD1 as a possible D gene (6 bases). CDR1 is MNHEY, CDR2 SMNVEV, per germline (reference sequence). The germline V and J ends were trimmed by 4 bases and 7 bases, with 13 bases remaining between them. The CDR3 has 13 amino acids. CDR3 DNA sequence: TGTGCCAGCAGTTACGACAGGAGTGTGACCCAGTACTTC. Translated, it gives CASSYDRSVTQYF.